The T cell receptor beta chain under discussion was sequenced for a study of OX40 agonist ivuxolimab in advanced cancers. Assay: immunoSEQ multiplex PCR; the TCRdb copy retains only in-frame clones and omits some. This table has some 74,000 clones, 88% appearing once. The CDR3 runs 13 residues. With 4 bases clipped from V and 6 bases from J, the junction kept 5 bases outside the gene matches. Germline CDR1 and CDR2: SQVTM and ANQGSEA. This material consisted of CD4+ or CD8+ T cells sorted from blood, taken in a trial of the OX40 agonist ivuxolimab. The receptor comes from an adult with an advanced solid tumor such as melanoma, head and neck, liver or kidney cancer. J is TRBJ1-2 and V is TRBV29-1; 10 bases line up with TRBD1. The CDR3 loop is CSVGRQGADGYTF. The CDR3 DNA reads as TGCAGCGTTGGCCGACAGGGGGCGGATGGCTACACCTTC.